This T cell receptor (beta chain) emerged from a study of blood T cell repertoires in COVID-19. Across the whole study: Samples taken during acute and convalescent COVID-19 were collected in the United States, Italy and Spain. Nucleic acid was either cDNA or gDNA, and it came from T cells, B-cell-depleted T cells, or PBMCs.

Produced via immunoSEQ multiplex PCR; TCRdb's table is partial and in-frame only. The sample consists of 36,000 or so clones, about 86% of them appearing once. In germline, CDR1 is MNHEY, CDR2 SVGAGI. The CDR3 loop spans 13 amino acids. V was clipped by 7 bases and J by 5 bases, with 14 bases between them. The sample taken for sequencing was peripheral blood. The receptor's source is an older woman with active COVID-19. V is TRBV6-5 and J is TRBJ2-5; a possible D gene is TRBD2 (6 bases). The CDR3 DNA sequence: TGTGCCAGCACTTCCGGGACTCGGGAGACCCAGTACTTC. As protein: CASTSGTRETQYF.